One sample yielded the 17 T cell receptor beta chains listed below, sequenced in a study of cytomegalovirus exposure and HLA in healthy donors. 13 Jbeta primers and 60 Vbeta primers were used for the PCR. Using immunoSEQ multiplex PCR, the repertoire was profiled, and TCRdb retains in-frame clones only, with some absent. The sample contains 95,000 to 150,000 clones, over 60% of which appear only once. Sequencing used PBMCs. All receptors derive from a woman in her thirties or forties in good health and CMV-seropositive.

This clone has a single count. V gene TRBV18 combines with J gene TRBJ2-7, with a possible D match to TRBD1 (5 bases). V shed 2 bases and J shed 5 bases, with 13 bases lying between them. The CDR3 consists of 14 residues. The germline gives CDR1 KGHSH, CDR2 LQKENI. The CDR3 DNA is TGTGCCAGCTCACCAAGGTCAGGGAACGACGAGCAGTACTTC. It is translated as CASSPRSGNDEQYF.

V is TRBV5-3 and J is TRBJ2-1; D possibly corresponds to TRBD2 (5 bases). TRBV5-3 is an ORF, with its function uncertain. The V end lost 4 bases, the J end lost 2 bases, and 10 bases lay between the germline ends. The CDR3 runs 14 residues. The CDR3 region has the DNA TGTGCCAGAAGCCTATCCGGGACCTACAATGAGCAGTTCTTC. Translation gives CARSLSGTYNEQFF.

The CDR3 sequence is CASSWGDRVDTGELFF. The CDR3 nucleotides are TGTGCCAGCAGCTGGGGGGACAGGGTCGACACCGGGGAGCTGTTTTTT. V and J are TRBV11-2 and TRBJ2-2, with 9 bases identical to TRBD1. Trimming at V came to 4 bases and at J to 3 bases, leaving 6 bases not matched to a gene. The CDR3 is made up of 16 amino acids. The germline gives CDR1 SGHAT, CDR2 FQNNGV.

The CDR3 coding sequence is TGTGCCAGCAGCCCGGACAGGGAATCCTACGAGCAGTACTTC. Encoded protein: CASSPDRESYEQYF. V usage is TRBV11-2 and J usage is TRBJ2-7, with 8 bases matching TRBD1. Losses at the gene ends were 5 bases for V and 1 base for J; bases not matched to a gene: 4. The CDR3 totals 14 residues. Germline V CDR1 and CDR2: SGHAT, FQNNGV.

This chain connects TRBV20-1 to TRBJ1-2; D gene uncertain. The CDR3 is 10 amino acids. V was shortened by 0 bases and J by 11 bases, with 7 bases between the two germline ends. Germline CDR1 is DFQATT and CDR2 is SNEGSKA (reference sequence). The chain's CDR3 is CSAREAGYTF. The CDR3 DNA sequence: TGCAGTGCTAGAGAGGCGGGGTACACCTTC.

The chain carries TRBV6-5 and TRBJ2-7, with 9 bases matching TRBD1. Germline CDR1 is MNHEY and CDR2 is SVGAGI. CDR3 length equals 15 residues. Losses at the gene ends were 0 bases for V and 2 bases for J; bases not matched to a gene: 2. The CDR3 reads CASSYSGTGTYEQYF. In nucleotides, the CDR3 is TGTGCCAGCAGTTACTCGGGGACAGGGACCTACGAGCAGTACTTC.

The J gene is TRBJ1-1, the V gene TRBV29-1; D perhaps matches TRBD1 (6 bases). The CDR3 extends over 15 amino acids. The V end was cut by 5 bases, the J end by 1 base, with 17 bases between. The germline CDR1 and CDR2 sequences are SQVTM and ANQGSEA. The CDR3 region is CSVHGDIQGNTEAFF. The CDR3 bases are TGCAGCGTTCATGGGGACATCCAAGGGAACACTGAAGCTTTCTTT.

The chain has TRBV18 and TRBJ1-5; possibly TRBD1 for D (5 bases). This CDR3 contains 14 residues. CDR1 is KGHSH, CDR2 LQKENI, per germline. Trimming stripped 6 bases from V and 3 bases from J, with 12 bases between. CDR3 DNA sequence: TGTGCCAGCTCGGGGCAAGTAATCAATCAGCCCCAGCATTTT. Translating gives CASSGQVINQPQHF.

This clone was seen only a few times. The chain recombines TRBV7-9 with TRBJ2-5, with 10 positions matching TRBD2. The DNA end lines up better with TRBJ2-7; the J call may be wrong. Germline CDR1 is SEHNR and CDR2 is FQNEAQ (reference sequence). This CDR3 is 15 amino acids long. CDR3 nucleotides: TGTGCCAGCAGCCCAGCGGGAGGGGCCTCCTACGAGCAGTACTTC. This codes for CASSPAGGASYEQYF.

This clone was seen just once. CDR3: CASSAGTGAGELFF. The CDR3 nucleotides read TGTGCCAGCAGCGCCGGGACAGGGGCCGGGGAGCTGTTTTTT. This rearrangement joins TRBV13 to TRBJ2-2, with 10 bases that match TRBD1. Germline V gene sequence: CDR1 PRHDT, CDR2 FYEKMQ (reference sequence). V shed 5 bases and J 6 bases; nucleotides not matched to a gene: 3. The CDR3 has 14 residues.

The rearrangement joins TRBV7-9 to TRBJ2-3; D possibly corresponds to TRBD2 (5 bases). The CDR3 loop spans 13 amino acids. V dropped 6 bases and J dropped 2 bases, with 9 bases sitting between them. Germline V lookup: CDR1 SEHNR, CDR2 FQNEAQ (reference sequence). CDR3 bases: TGTGCCAGCAGACTAGTCAACACAGATACGCAGTATTTT. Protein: CASRLVNTDTQYF.

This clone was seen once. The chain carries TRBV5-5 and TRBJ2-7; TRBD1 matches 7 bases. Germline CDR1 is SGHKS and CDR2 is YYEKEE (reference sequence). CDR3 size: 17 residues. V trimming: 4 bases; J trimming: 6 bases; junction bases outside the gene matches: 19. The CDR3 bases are TGTGCCAGCAGCCCTATACTCAACAGGGGCAGAGTGGGCGAGCAGTACTTC. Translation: CASSPILNRGRVGEQYF.

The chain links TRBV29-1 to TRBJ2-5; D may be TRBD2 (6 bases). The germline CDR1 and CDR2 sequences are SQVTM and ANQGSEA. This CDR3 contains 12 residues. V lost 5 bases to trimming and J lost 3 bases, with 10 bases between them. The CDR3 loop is CSVLGGEETQYF. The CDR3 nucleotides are TGCAGCGTTCTGGGAGGTGAAGAGACCCAGTACTTC.

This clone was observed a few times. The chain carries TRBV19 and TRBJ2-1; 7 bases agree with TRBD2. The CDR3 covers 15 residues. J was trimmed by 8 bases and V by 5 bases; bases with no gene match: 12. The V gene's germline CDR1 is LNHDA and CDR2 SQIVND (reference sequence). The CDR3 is CASSPGLRGSDEQFF. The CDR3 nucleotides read TGTGCCAGTAGTCCAGGACTACGCGGGAGCGATGAGCAGTTCTTC.

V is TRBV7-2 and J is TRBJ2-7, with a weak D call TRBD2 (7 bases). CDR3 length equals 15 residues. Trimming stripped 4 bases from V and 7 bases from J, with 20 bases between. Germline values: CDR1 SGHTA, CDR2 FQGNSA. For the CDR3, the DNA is TGTGCCAGCAGCTCAAGGGGGGGGGTTCTGGGGGAGCAGTACTTC. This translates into CASSSRGGVLGEQYF.

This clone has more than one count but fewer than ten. The chain's CDR3 is CASSPLGLEQFF. The CDR3 bases are TGTGCCAGCAGTCCCCTGGGACTTGAGCAGTTCTTC. The gene calls are TRBV27 and TRBJ2-1, with TRBD2 as a possible D gene (6 bases). The CDR3 length is 12 residues. CDR1 and CDR2 (germline): MNHEY, SMNVEV (reference sequence). V dropped 5 bases and J dropped 9 bases, with 11 bases sitting between them.

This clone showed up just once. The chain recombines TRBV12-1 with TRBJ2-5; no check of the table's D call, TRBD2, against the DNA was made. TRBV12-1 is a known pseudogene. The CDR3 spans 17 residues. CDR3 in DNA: TGTGCCAGCAGCTGGGGACTAGCGGGAGGGCCGGAGGAGACCCAGTACTTC. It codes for CASSWGLAGGPEETQYF.